Listed here are 30 T cell receptor beta chains from one sample, sequenced in a study of blood T cell repertoires in COVID-19. Profiling relied on immunoSEQ multiplex PCR, and the TCRdb table lists in-frame clones only, not all of them. The sample records about 70,000 clones, about nine tenths being singletons. What was sequenced was peripheral blood. The receptors shown here come from a woman younger than 35 with acute or convalescent COVID-19.

The chain uses TRBV12-3 or TRBV12-4 and TRBJ1-2; no clear D. CDR3 length equals 11 residues. V was trimmed by 3 bases and J by 7 bases, leaving 6 bases between them. CDR3 sequence reads: CASSFGVGYTF. The CDR3 DNA is TGTGCCAGCAGTTTCGGGGTTGGCTACACCTTC.

The rearrangement links TRBV24-1 to TRBJ2-3; tentatively, D is TRBD1 (6 bases). Trimming pared 3 bases from V and 8 bases from J, leaving 14 bases between. The CDR3 extends over 14 amino acids. Germline assignment: CDR1 KGHDR and CDR2 SFDVKD. CDR3 sequence reads: CATSDGTSMGTQYF. The CDR3 DNA is TGTGCCACCAGTGATGGGACATCGATGGGTACGCAGTATTTT.

This clone has a handful of counts. The J gene is TRBJ1-1, the V gene TRBV10-2, with D possibly TRBD1 on 6 matching bases. In germline, CDR1 is WSHSY, CDR2 SAAADI. This CDR3 has 12 residues. Between the trimmed V and J ends, which lost 7 bases and 1 base, there was a span of 7 bases. CDR3 sequence (DNA): TGCGCCAGCATGGGACAGAACACTGAAGCTTTCTTT. This encodes CASMGQNTEAFF.

CDR3 bases: TGTGCCAGCCAGGCCGGGGACTATGGCTACACCTTC. Translation: CASQAGDYGYTF. The chain joins TRBV28 to TRBJ1-2; no reliable D call. V was trimmed by 8 bases and J by 3 bases, leaving 10 bases between them. Germline CDR1 is MDHEN and CDR2 is SYDVKM. The CDR3 totals 12 residues.

In its sample, this clone was seen a few times. The J gene is TRBJ2-7, the V gene TRBV6-5; 9 nucleotides match TRBD1. V gave up 6 bases and J gave up 6 bases; unmatched junction bases: 9. The CDR3 contains 14 residues. The germline V gene has CDR1 MNHEY and CDR2 SVGAGI. CDR3 region: CASRRRDREREQYF. The CDR3 nucleotides read TGTGCCAGCAGACGCCGGGACAGGGAACGCGAGCAGTACTTC.

This sequence joins TRBV3-1 (or the pseudogene TRBV3-2) and TRBJ2-7; a possible D gene is TRBD1 (6 bases). With 5 bases removed from V and 6 bases from J, the gap between germline ends came to 14 bases. CDR3 length: 13 amino acids. CDR1 is LGHDT and CDR2 is YNNKEL in the germline V gene (reference sequence). The CDR3 bases are TGTGCCAGCAGCAGGATACAGGGCTCCGAGCAGTACTTC. This sequence encodes CASSRIQGSEQYF.

This chain links TRBV4-1 with TRBJ2-7, with 8 bases fitting TRBD2. J lost 6 bases, V lost 5 bases, and 6 bases had no gene match. From germline, CDR1 is MGHRA and CDR2 YSYEKL. CDR3 length: 13 amino acids. CDR3 residues: CASSVERGSEQYF. The CDR3 region has the DNA TGCGCCAGCAGCGTTGAGCGGGGGAGCGAGCAGTACTTC.

CDR3 coding DNA: TGTGCCAGCAGCTTAGCGGGAGGGCCCCACACCGGGGAGCTGTTTTTT. Amino acids: CASSLAGGPHTGELFF. V usage is TRBV13 and J usage is TRBJ2-2, with TRBD2 identical over 8 bases. The germline gives CDR1 PRHDT, CDR2 FYEKMQ (reference sequence). The length of the CDR3 is 16 residues. Losses at the gene ends were 1 base for V and 3 bases for J; bases not matched to a gene: 4.

The gene calls are TRBV6-5 and TRBJ2-1; 8 bases line up with TRBD1. Germline V gene data show CDR1 as MNHEY and CDR2 as SVGAGI. V was pared by 6 bases and J by 4 bases, with 8 bases of the junction left unmatched. The CDR3 loop spans 15 amino acids. CDR3 bases: TGTGCCAGCAGACAGGACAGGGACCTGTACAATGAGCAGTTCTTC. Translation: CASRQDRDLYNEQFF.

This clone has only one observation. V usage is TRBV5-1 and J usage is TRBJ2-1; a weak D match, TRBD2 (6 bases). V was trimmed by 3 bases and J by 5 bases, leaving 18 bases between them. CDR3 length: 16 amino acids. The germline gives CDR1 SGHRS, CDR2 YFSETQ. The CDR3 DNA follows: TGCGCCAGCAGCTCCGGACTATCCCCCGGCAACAATGAGCAGTTCTTC. This translates into CASSSGLSPGNNEQFF.

CDR3 in amino acids: CAWRRSGTAYGYTF. CDR3 sequence (DNA): TGTGCCTGGAGACGCTCCGGGACAGCATATGGCTACACCTTC. The chain has TRBV30 and TRBJ1-2; the match to TRBD1 covers 7 bases. The V gene end was trimmed by 3 bases and the J gene end by 5 bases; junction bases not matched to a gene: 9. CDR1 GTSNPN and CDR2 SVGIG come from the germline V gene (reference sequence). CDR3 length: 14 amino acids.

The sample holds a few counts of this clone. The chain carries TRBV11-1 and TRBJ1-1; no clear D. Trimming left V 5 bases short and J 0 bases short, with 7 bases between. Looked up from germline, CDR1 is SGHAT and CDR2 is FQDESV (reference sequence). The CDR3 extends over 13 amino acids. CDR3 residues: CASSRVMNTEAFF. The CDR3 DNA follows: TGTGCCAGCAGCCGGGTCATGAACACTGAAGCTTTCTTT.

The rearrangement links TRBV27 to TRBJ2-3, with D possibly being TRBD1 (5 bases). Germline-derived CDR1 and CDR2 are MNHEY and SMNVEV (reference sequence). Trimming shortened V by 6 bases and J by 2 bases, and 15 bases separated the two germline ends. This CDR3 is built from 15 residues. The CDR3 spells CASRKGAANTDTQYF. CDR3 DNA: TGTGCCAGCAGAAAAGGGGCGGCCAACACAGATACGCAGTATTTT.

The chain combines TRBV12-5 with TRBJ1-4; possible D gene TRBD1, 5 bases. The V and J ends lost 6 bases and 8 bases respectively, with 16 bases between them. This CDR3 has 14 residues. Germline CDR1 and CDR2: LGHNT and FRNRAP. The CDR3 DNA follows: TGTGCTAGTGGAGGAGACAGTCTTGTGGAAAAACTGTTTTTT. Translated: CASGGDSLVEKLFF.

This chain uses TRBV6-2 or TRBV6-3 with TRBJ1-2; unclear D gene. The V end was cut by 4 bases, the J end by 9 bases, with 15 bases between. This CDR3 has 13 amino acids. Germline CDR1 MNHEY, CDR2 SVGEGT. In DNA, the CDR3 is TGTGCCAGCAGTTCCACCGCGGGTTATCGCTACACCTTC. It translates to CASSSTAGYRYTF.

The V and J genes are TRBV5-1 and TRBJ2-1, with D possibly matching TRBD2 (5 bases). V lost 4 bases and J 10 bases, leaving 15 bases between the germline ends. CDR1 and CDR2 from the germline V gene are SGHRS and YFSETQ. CDR3 length equals 13 residues. This CDR3 is CASSPSGTGEQFF. CDR3 DNA: TGCGCCAGCAGCCCAAGCGGTACGGGGGAGCAGTTCTTC.

The genes are TRBV4-1 and TRBJ2-1, with 9 bases lining up with TRBD2. In germline, CDR1 is MGHRA, CDR2 YSYEKL. This CDR3 spans 16 amino acids. V was clipped by 0 bases and J by 6 bases; unmatched bases: 6. CDR3 sequence: CASSQEAGGLSNEQFF. The CDR3, as DNA: TGCGCCAGCAGCCAAGAAGCGGGGGGACTCTCCAATGAGCAGTTCTTC.

The V and J genes are TRBV28 and TRBJ2-5; 10 bases map to TRBD2. The V and J ends lost 5 bases and 4 bases, in that order; junction bases with no gene match: 13. The CDR3 has 17 residues. CDR1 is MDHEN, CDR2 SYDVKM, per germline. The CDR3 spells CASSLAGDPYSGETQYF. CDR3 DNA: TGTGCCAGCAGTCTAGCGGGGGACCCATATTCGGGAGAGACCCAGTACTTC.

The chain links TRBV29-1 to TRBJ1-4; D not certain. CDR1 and CDR2 from the germline V gene are SQVTM and ANQGSEA. V was trimmed by 1 base and J by 5 bases, leaving 11 bases between them. The CDR3 has 14 residues. CDR3 loop: CSVEVSGGNEKLFF. CDR3 bases: TGCAGCGTTGAAGTCTCAGGAGGGAATGAAAAACTGTTTTTT.

The chain links TRBV21-1 to TRBJ1-2; the DNA was not compared with TRBD1, the D call given in the table. TRBV21-1 is reported as a pseudogene. The CDR3 covers 17 residues. The CDR3 loop reads CASSKGLSGACNYGYTF. The CDR3 DNA reads TGTGCCAGCAGCAAAGGTTTGTCAGGGGCGTGTAACTATGGCTACACCTTC.

The sample holds one count of this clone. This CDR3 reads CASSYRYSGGPSTDTQYF. For the CDR3, the DNA is TGCGCCAGCAGCTATAGATATAGCGGGGGGCCTAGCACAGATACGCAGTATTTT. The chain combines TRBV5-1 with TRBJ2-3; 10 nucleotides align to TRBD2. The CDR3 has 18 residues. The germline gives CDR1 SGHRS, CDR2 YFSETQ. Trimming at V came to 3 bases and at J to 0 bases, leaving 10 bases not matched to a gene.

The rearrangement links TRBV6-5 to TRBJ1-1, with 8 bases that match TRBD1. The germline V gene encodes CDR1 MNHEY and CDR2 SVGAGI. V was clipped by 4 bases and J by 7 bases; unmatched bases: 5. This CDR3 contains 13 residues. The CDR3, as DNA: TGTGCCAGCAGTTTATCAGGGGGCGATGAAGCTTTCTTT. Its translation is CASSLSGGDEAFF.

V gene TRBV19 combines with J gene TRBJ1-6; D ambiguous. Trimming shortened V by 3 bases and J by 7 bases, and 16 bases separated the two germline ends. This CDR3 has 16 amino acids. Germline values: CDR1 LNHDA, CDR2 SQIVND (reference sequence). The CDR3 DNA reads as TGTGCCAGTAGTATGATGTCCAGGATGGTAAATTCACCCCTCCACTTT. This sequence encodes CASSMMSRMVNSPLHF.

A single count supports this clone. The V and J genes are TRBV29-1 and TRBJ2-7; TRBD2 matches at 9 bases. V shed 5 bases, J shed 4 bases, and the junction held 9 bases outside the gene matches. The CDR3 sequence is 14 residues long. Germline V gene sequence: CDR1 SQVTM, CDR2 ANQGSEA. This chain's CDR3 is CSVLWATSGYEQYF. The DNA for the CDR3 is TGCAGCGTTCTTTGGGCGACTAGCGGATACGAGCAGTACTTC.

The chain is built from TRBV28 and TRBJ2-2; no clear D. The CDR3 has 15 residues. Germline CDR1 and CDR2: MDHEN and SYDVKM. Trimming stripped 7 bases from V and 0 bases from J, with 12 bases between. This CDR3 is CASTSFTPNTGELFF. DNA for the CDR3: TGTGCCAGCACCTCCTTTACACCGAACACCGGGGAGCTGTTTTTT.

This clone was found a few times. This chain uses TRBV7-9 with TRBJ2-1, with D uncertain. In germline, CDR1 is SEHNR, CDR2 FQNEAQ (reference sequence). The germline V and J ends were trimmed by 5 bases and 4 bases, with 9 bases remaining between them. This CDR3 region has 13 residues. This chain's CDR3 is CASSRDTYNEQFF. The CDR3, as DNA: TGTGCCAGCAGCCGAGACACGTACAATGAGCAGTTCTTC.

The chain combines TRBV5-1 with TRBJ1-2; no clear D gene. CDR1 is SGHRS, CDR2 YFSETQ, per germline. V lost 5 bases and J 8 bases, leaving 19 bases between the germline ends. The CDR3 consists of 14 residues. CDR3 region: CASRAPGGKYGYTF. CDR3 in DNA: TGCGCCAGCAGGGCCCCAGGTGGAAAGTACGGCTACACCTTC.

The rearrangement links TRBV30 to TRBJ2-1, with D possibly matching TRBD2 (5 bases). The CDR3 is 21 residues long. V lost 0 bases to trimming and J lost 7 bases, with 34 bases between them. CDR1 is GTSNPN, CDR2 SVGIG, per germline (reference sequence). The CDR3 protein is CAWSVEVWAGGRMGSVNEQFF. The CDR3 DNA follows: TGTGCCTGGAGTGTTGAAGTATGGGCGGGTGGTCGAATGGGGTCGGTAAATGAGCAGTTCTTC.

The rearrangement links TRBV19 to TRBJ2-2, with 16 bases lining up with TRBD2. Trimming at V came to 7 bases and at J to 3 bases, leaving 8 bases not matched to a gene. The CDR3 is made up of 18 amino acids. Germline-derived CDR1 and CDR2 are LNHDA and SQIVND (reference sequence). The CDR3 DNA sequence: TGTGCCAGTAACCCTACGGGACTAGCGGGAGGGCACACCGGGGAGCTGTTTTTT. Translation: CASNPTGLAGGHTGELFF.

The sample holds a few counts of this clone. The rearrangement joins TRBV7-2 to TRBJ2-1; D possibly corresponds to TRBD2 (7 bases). The CDR3 loop spans 16 amino acids. The V gene's germline CDR1 is SGHTA and CDR2 FQGNSA. Trimming took off 5 bases at V and 4 bases at J, with 18 bases between the two ends. The CDR3 nucleotides are TGTGCCAGCAGCAGGGGGTTGTCTAGCGGATACAATGAGCAGTTCTTC. It encodes CASSRGLSSGYNEQFF.